Listed below are T cell receptor beta chains from one sample, sequenced in a study of shared clonotypes between healthy human individuals. The method was immunoSEQ multiplex PCR; TCRdb's version includes in-frame clones alone and lacks a portion of them. The data contain around 1.9 million clones, about 94% of them seen just once; the ten biggest clones take up around 1.8%. What was sequenced was naive CD8+ T cells from PBMCs. Source of these receptors: a man younger than 35 in good health. Some clones in this sample may be carry-over from other donors' samples. CDR3s include the opening cysteine and the closing phenylalanine or tryptophan. D genes are given only for firm matches. Clone size appears in some rows only: once, few, many, or a class for an expanded clone.

j_call v_call clone_size d_call cdr3_aa cdr3_nt
TRBJ2-7 TRBV27 NA TRBD1 CASSTRQGFYEQYF TGTGCCAGCAGTACCAGACAGGGTTTCTACGAGCAGTACTTC
TRBJ2-7 TRBV30 NA TRBD2 CAWSGTSASYEQYF TGTGCCTGGAGTGGGACTAGCGCCTCCTACGAGCAGTACTTC
TRBJ2-3 TRBV19 NA NA CASTVGRGSGDTQYF TGTGCCAGTACAGTAGGACGGGGATCTGGAGATACGCAGTATTTT
TRBJ2-2 TRBV9 NA TRBD1 CASSVGTGSTGELFF TGTGCCAGCAGCGTAGGGACAGGGTCCACCGGGGAGCTGTTTTTT
TRBJ1-1 TRBV2 NA TRBD1 CASSQWGTGNTEAFF TGTGCCAGCAGCCAATGGGGGACAGGGAACACTGAAGCTTTCTTT
TRBJ2-3 TRBV4-1 NA NA CASAAGPGSSTDTQYF TGCGCCAGCGCTGCGGGACCGGGGTCTAGCACAGATACGCAGTATTTT
TRBJ1-1 TRBV6-5 NA NA CASSYGRIPPNTEAFF TGTGCCAGCAGTTATGGCCGGATCCCACCGAACACTGAAGCTTTCTTT
TRBJ1-5 TRBV2 NA NA CASTPPGGQPQHF TGTGCCAGCACCCCCCCGGGGGGTCAGCCCCAGCATTTT
TRBJ1-1 TRBV28 few NA CASSSPTGRDTEAFF TGTGCCAGCAGTTCTCCAACAGGGAGGGACACTGAAGCTTTCTTT
TRBJ2-1 TRBV7-2 once NA CASSNRDHEQFF TGTGCCAGCAGCAACAGGGACCATGAGCAGTTCTTC
TRBJ2-7 TRBV29-1 NA TRBD1 CSVEGRTGAGEQYF TGCAGCGTTGAAGGACGGACAGGGGCCGGCGAGCAGTACTTC
TRBJ2-5 TRBV7-6 NA NA CASTRILRGQETQYF TGTGCCAGCACCCGAATATTGAGGGGACAAGAGACCCAGTACTTC
TRBJ2-1 TRBV7-8 NA NA CASSSPPGWDEQFF TGTGCCAGCAGCTCCCCCCCAGGCTGGGACGAGCAGTTCTTC
TRBJ2-1 TRBV2 NA NA CASRATGDEQFF TGTGCCAGCAGGGCGACGGGGGATGAGCAGTTCTTC
TRBJ2-7 TRBV28 NA TRBD2 CASSPPTSAYEQYF TGTGCCAGCAGTCCGCCGACTAGCGCCTACGAGCAGTACTTC
TRBJ2-1 TRBV9 NA NA CASSVALGTLNEQFF TGTGCCAGCAGCGTAGCTTTAGGGACCCTCAATGAGCAGTTCTTC
TRBJ2-7 TRBV5-4 once NA CASSLSGTYEQYF TGTGCCAGCAGCTTGTCAGGGACCTACGAGCAGTACTTC
TRBJ2-1 TRBV7-3 once TRBD2 CASSSSGPGHEQFF TGTGCCAGCAGCTCTAGCGGCCCCGGGCATGAGCAGTTCTTC
TRBJ2-1 TRBV15 NA TRBD2 CATSERTSEGNEQFF TGTGCCACCAGTGAGCGGACTAGCGAGGGCAATGAGCAGTTCTTC
TRBJ2-7 TRBV27 NA TRBD1 CASSFGTGGSEQYF TGTGCCAGCAGTTTTGGGACAGGGGGTAGCGAGCAGTACTTC
TRBJ2-7 TRBV18 NA NA CASSEQGSYEQYF TGTGCCAGCTCCGAACAGGGTAGCTACGAGCAGTACTTC
TRBJ2-2 TRBV4-2 NA NA CASSPRDTNTGELFF TGTGCCAGCAGCCCCCGGGACACCAACACCGGGGAGCTGTTTTTT
TRBJ2-7 TRBV19 NA NA CASSMVGGASSEQYF TGTGCCAGTAGTATGGTAGGGGGAGCCTCGAGCGAGCAGTACTTC
TRBJ2-1 TRBV14 NA NA CASSSRRGVVDEQFF TGTGCCAGCAGCTCCCGGAGGGGAGTGGTGGATGAGCAGTTCTTC
TRBJ1-1 TRBV29-1 NA NA CSGEIWGSNTEAFF TGCAGCGGGGAAATTTGGGGATCAAACACTGAAGCTTTCTTT
TRBJ2-1 TRBV7-9 NA NA CASSFSGNEQFF TGTGCCAGCAGCTTCAGCGGGAATGAGCAGTTCTTC
TRBJ2-7 TRBV27 NA TRBD1 CASKPRQGEDYEQYF TGTGCCAGCAAACCACGACAGGGGGAAGACTACGAGCAGTACTTC
TRBJ1-1 TRBV6-6 once TRBD1 CASRTTGETEAFF TGTGCCAGCAGAACAACAGGGGAGACTGAAGCTTTCTTT
TRBJ2-1 TRBV19 NA TRBD2 CASSRTSGRAHEQFF TGTGCCAGTAGTAGGACTAGCGGGAGGGCCCATGAGCAGTTCTTC
TRBJ1-1 TRBV6-5 NA TRBD1 CASRLDRANTEAFF TGTGCCAGCAGACTAGACAGGGCTAACACTGAAGCTTTCTTT
TRBJ2-7 TRBV18 NA NA CASSPPGPSYEQYF TGTGCCAGCTCACCACCGGGACCGTCTTACGAGCAGTACTTC
TRBJ2-1 TRBV9 NA TRBD2 CASSVSGTSGYNEQFF TGTGCCAGCAGCGTATCCGGGACTAGCGGTTACAATGAGCAGTTCTTC
TRBJ2-1 TRBV27 NA NA CASSSLDYNEQFF TGTGCCAGCAGCTCATTGGACTACAATGAGCAGTTCTTC
TRBJ1-5 TRBV27 NA TRBD1 CASRTGAGQPQHF TGTGCCAGTAGAACAGGGGCGGGTCAGCCCCAGCATTTT
TRBJ2-6 TRBV6-1 NA NA CASSGEGHPSSGANVLTF TGTGCCAGCAGTGGAGAGGGACACCCTAGCTCTGGGGCCAACGTCCTGACTTTC
TRBJ2-7 TRBV13 NA NA CASSSRGTYEQYF TGTGCCAGCAGCTCCCGGGGAACCTACGAGCAGTACTTC
TRBJ2-7 TRBV19 once NA CASSLRAAISYEQYF TGTGCCAGTAGTTTACGGGCAGCCATCTCCTACGAGCAGTACTTC
TRBJ1-1 TRBV5-6 NA NA CASSPPGGTEAFF TGTGCCAGCAGCCCTCCGGGGGGGACTGAAGCTTTCTTT
TRBJ2-2 TRBV19 NA NA CASSNVASLRQTKLFF TGTGCCAGTAGTAACGTAGCATCCTTAAGACAGACAAAGCTGTTTTTT
TRBJ2-7 TRBV9 NA NA CASSPRQRGEQYF TGTGCCAGCAGCCCTCGCCAGCGAGGCGAGCAGTACTTC
TRBJ2-2 TRBV19 NA NA CASSPQGTLPGELFF TGTGCCAGTAGTCCGCAGGGGACACTGCCCGGGGAGCTGTTTTTT
TRBJ2-7 TRBV7-9 NA NA CASSPWDLSSYEQYF TGTGCCAGCAGCCCGTGGGACCTCAGCTCCTACGAGCAGTACTTC
TRBJ2-2 TRBV13 NA NA CASSLAGIAGELFF TGTGCCAGCAGCTTAGCGGGAATAGCCGGGGAGCTGTTTTTT
TRBJ2-5 TRBV9 NA TRBD2 CASSVGGSGKETQYF TGTGCCAGCAGCGTTGGCGGGAGCGGCAAAGAGACCCAGTACTTC
TRBJ2-2 TRBV27 NA TRBD2 CAGGRGRTGELFF TGTGCCGGGGGGAGGGGTCGCACCGGGGAGCTGTTTTTT
TRBJ2-6 TRBV15 NA NA CATAPGANVLTF TGTGCCACCGCACCAGGGGCCAACGTCCTGACTTTC
TRBJ2-7 TRBV19 NA TRBD2 CASSSVAGGPGEQYF TGTGCCAGTAGTTCCGTAGCGGGAGGGCCGGGCGAGCAGTACTTC